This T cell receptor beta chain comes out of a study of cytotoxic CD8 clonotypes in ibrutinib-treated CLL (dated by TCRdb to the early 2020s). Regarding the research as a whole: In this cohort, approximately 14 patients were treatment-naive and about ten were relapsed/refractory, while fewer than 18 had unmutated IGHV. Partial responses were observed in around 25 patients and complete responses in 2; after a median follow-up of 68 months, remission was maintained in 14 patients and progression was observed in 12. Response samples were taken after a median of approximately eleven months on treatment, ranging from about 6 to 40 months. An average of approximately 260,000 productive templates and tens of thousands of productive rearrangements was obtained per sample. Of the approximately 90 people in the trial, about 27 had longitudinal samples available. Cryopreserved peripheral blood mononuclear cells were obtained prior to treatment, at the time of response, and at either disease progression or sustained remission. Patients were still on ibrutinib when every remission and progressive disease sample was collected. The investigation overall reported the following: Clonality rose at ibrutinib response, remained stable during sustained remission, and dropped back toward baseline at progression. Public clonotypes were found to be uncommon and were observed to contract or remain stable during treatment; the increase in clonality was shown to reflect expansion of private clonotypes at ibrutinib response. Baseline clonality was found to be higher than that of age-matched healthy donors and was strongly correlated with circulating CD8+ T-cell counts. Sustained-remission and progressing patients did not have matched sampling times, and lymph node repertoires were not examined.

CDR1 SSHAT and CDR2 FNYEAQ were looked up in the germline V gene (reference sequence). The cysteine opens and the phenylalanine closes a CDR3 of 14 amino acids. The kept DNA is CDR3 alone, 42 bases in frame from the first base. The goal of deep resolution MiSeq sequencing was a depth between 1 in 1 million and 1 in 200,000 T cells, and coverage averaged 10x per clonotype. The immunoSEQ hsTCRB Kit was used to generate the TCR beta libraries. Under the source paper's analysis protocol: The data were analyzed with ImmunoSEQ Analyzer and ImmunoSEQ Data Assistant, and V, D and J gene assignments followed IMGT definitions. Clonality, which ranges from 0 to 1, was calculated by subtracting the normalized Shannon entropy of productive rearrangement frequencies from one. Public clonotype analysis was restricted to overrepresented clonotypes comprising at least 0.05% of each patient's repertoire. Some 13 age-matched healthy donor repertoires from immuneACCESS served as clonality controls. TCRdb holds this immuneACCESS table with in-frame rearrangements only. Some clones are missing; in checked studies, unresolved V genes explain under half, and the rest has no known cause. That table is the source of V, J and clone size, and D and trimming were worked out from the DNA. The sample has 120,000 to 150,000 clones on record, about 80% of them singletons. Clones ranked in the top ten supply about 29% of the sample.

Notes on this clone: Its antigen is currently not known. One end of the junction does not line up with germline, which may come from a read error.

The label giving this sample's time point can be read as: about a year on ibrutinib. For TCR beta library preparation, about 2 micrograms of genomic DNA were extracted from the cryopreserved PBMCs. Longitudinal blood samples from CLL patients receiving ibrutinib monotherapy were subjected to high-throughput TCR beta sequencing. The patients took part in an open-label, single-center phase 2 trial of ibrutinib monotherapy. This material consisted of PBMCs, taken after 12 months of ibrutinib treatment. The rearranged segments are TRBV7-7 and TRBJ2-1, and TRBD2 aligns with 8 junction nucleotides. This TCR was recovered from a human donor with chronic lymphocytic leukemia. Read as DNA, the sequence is TGTGCTAGCAGCTCCGTAGCGGGAAGCAATGAGCAGTTCTTC. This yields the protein CASSSVAGSNEQFF. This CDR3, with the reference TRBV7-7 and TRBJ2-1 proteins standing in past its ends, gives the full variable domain GAGVSQSPRYKVTKRGQDVTLRCDPISSHATLYWYQQALGQGPEFLTYFNYEAQPDKSGLPSDRFSAERPEGSISTLTIQRTEQRDSAMYRCASSSVAGSNEQFFGPGTRLTVL.